Listed below are T cell receptor beta chains from one sample, sequenced in a study of cytomegalovirus exposure and HLA in healthy donors. Profiled with immunoSEQ multiplex PCR; TCRdb holds only in-frame clones, not every one. In the table there are 200,000 to 250,000 clones, 79% of which are singletons. What was sequenced was PBMCs. These receptors came from a man between 45 and 60 years old in good health and CMV-seronegative. Both conserved end residues are part of each CDR3. A D gene is named only where the DNA matches it firmly. Expanded clones are given a class, and other clones once, few, many or no size at all.

D	size	V	J	CDR3	DNA
NA	NA	TRBV11-2	TRBJ2-7	CASCPVTGSTSYEQYF	TGTGCCAGCTGCCCCGTCACAGGTTCGACATCCTACGAGCAGTACTTC
TRBD2	NA	TRBV9	TRBJ2-1	CASSAGGTSGDNEQFF	TGTGCCAGCAGCGCGGGGGGGACTAGCGGCGACAATGAGCAGTTCTTC
TRBD1	NA	TRBV2	TRBJ2-1	CASEGTGWYNEQFF	TGTGCCAGTGAAGGGACAGGGTGGTACAATGAGCAGTTCTTC
NA	few	TRBV7-8	TRBJ1-3	CASRPDLAGNTIYF	TGTGCCAGCAGACCAGACTTGGCTGGAAACACCATATATTTT
TRBD2	NA	TRBV27	TRBJ2-5	CASSSYLAGVGETQYF	TGTGCCAGCAGTTCATATCTAGCGGGAGTCGGGGAGACCCAGTACTTC
NA	NA	TRBV9	TRBJ1-1	CASSADLVNTEAFF	TGTGCCAGCAGCGCCGACTTGGTGAACACTGAAGCTTTCTTT
NA	NA	TRBV11-3	TRBJ2-1	CASSFTGSNNEQFF	TGTGCCAGCAGCTTTACGGGGTCGAACAATGAGCAGTTCTTC
TRBD1	NA	TRBV28	TRBJ2-2	CASSGTGRRINTGELFF	TGTGCCAGCAGTGGGACAGGGCGACGGATAAACACCGGGGAGCTGTTTTTT
TRBD2	NA	TRBV2	TRBJ2-7	CASSERTSGSKEQYF	TGTGCCAGCAGTGAAAGGACTAGCGGGAGTAAAGAGCAGTACTTC
TRBD1	NA	TRBV5-1	TRBJ2-7	CASSLAGTGAYEQYF	TGCGCCAGCAGTCTAGCCGGGACAGGGGCCTACGAGCAGTACTTC